Each of the 11 T cell receptor beta chains below was sequenced from the same sample in a study of blood T cell repertoires in COVID-19. Libraries were prepared by immunoSEQ multiplex PCR; TCRdb keeps only in-frame clonotypes and omits some of them. The sample gives 120,000 or so clones, about four fifths of which show up once; roughly a sixth is in the top ten. Specimen: peripheral blood. The receptors shown here come from a man aged 25-45 years with COVID-19, enrolled during active disease.

This chain connects TRBV6-2 or TRBV6-3 to TRBJ1-5, with a weak D call TRBD1 (5 bases). This CDR3 comprises 20 residues. V was shortened by 2 bases and J by 0 bases, with 23 bases between the two germline ends. The V gene's germline CDR1 is MNHEY and CDR2 SVGEGT. The CDR3 DNA reads TGTGCCAGCAGTTACAAGGGTGAAGGGGTCCGCTCTTATAGCAATCAGCCCCAGCATTTT. The encoded protein is CASSYKGEGVRSYSNQPQHF.

V is TRBV12-5 and J is TRBJ2-1; 12 nucleotides line up with TRBD2. Germline V gene sequence: CDR1 LGHNT, CDR2 FRNRAP. The J segment lost 7 bases and the V segment lost 1 base, leaving 11 bases of the junction unmatched. The CDR3 sequence is 18 residues long. CDR3 nucleotide sequence: TGTGCTAGTGGTTTGGCCCCACTAGCGGGGGGCCCTAAGAATGAGCAGTTCTTC. The encoded protein is CASGLAPLAGGPKNEQFF.

This clone was counted between two and nine times. The chain combines TRBV4-3 with TRBJ1-2; D remains unclear. The germline CDR1 and CDR2 sequences are LGHNA and YSLEER. The CDR3 runs 16 residues. V was clipped by 0 bases and J by 6 bases, with 17 bases between them. The CDR3 sequence: CASSQDNNRWLNGYTF. In nucleotides, the CDR3 is TGCGCCAGCAGCCAAGATAATAACCGATGGCTGAATGGCTACACCTTC.

This clone was seen more than once but under ten times. The chain uses TRBV28 and TRBJ2-3; possible D gene TRBD2, 6 bases. The CDR3 runs to 12 residues. Per the germline V gene, CDR1 is MDHEN and CDR2 is SYDVKM. With 5 bases removed from V and 11 bases from J, the gap between germline ends came to 14 bases. CDR3 loop: CASSPPGRKQYF. The CDR3 coding sequence is TGTGCCAGCAGTCCCCCTGGGAGGAAGCAGTATTTT.

This clone was detected only a few times. The V gene is TRBV13, the J gene TRBJ2-1, with TRBD2 identical over 9 bases. Germline CDR1 and CDR2: PRHDT and FYEKMQ (reference sequence). CDR3 length: 16 residues. V shed 5 bases and J 4 bases; nucleotides not matched to a gene: 9. The CDR3 DNA reads as TGTGCCAGCAGCCCACCCACTAGCGGGTTTTACAATGAGCAGTTCTTC. This sequence encodes CASSPPTSGFYNEQFF. Using reference TRBV13 and TRBJ2-1 for the parts outside the CDR3, the full variable domain is AAGVIQSPRHLIKEKRETATLKCYPIPRHDTVYWYQQGPGQDPQFLISFYEKMQSDKGSIPDRFSAQQFSDYHSELNMSSLELGDSALYFCASSPPTSGFYNEQFFGPGTRLTVL.

Note on this clone: At the DNA level, this CDR3 is encoded by other sequences in the same sample as well. The V and J genes are TRBV30 and TRBJ1-5; 8 nucleotides align to TRBD1. The V gene end was trimmed by 0 bases and the J gene end by 5 bases; junction bases not matched to a gene: 0. Germline CDR1 and CDR2: GTSNPN and SVGIG (reference sequence). The CDR3 contains 13 residues. Here the CDR3 reads CAWSVQGDQPQHF. The CDR3 DNA reads as TGTGCCTGGAGTGTACAGGGGGATCAGCCCCAGCATTTT.

Only a few counts were recorded for this clone. The chain recombines TRBV6-5 with TRBJ1-1, with no clear D. CDR1 is MNHEY, CDR2 SVGAGI, per germline. V lost 0 bases and J 3 bases, leaving 11 bases between the germline ends. CDR3 length: 15 amino acids. The DNA of the CDR3 is TGTGCCAGCAGTTACTCGGGAGGGAGGTACACTGAAGCTTTCTTT. As protein: CASSYSGGRYTEAFF.

This chain joins TRBV18 and TRBJ2-3; 9 bases are a match to TRBD1. The V and J ends lost 3 bases and 3 bases, in that order; junction bases with no gene match: 4. This CDR3 contains 15 residues. CDR1 KGHSH and CDR2 LQKENI come from the germline V gene. This chain's CDR3 is CASSPWTGETDTQYF. CDR3 coding DNA: TGTGCCAGCTCACCCTGGACAGGGGAGACAGATACGCAGTATTTT.

The chain combines TRBV5-8 with TRBJ1-5; TRBD1 might be the D (5 bases). The CDR3 spans 14 residues. The germline V gene encodes CDR1 SGHTS and CDR2 YDEGEE. V shed 8 bases and J shed 2 bases, with 14 bases lying between them. In DNA form, the CDR3 reads TGTGCCAGTCGTGCGGGGGAACGCAATCAGCCCCAGCATTTT. Translation: CASRAGERNQPQHF.

The chain has TRBV21-1 and TRBJ1-4; TRBD1 is the table's D call, not checked against the DNA. TRBV21-1 is a documented pseudogene. The CDR3 covers 18 residues. The CDR3: CASSKPHLRQVRGEKLFF. The CDR3 DNA follows: TGTGCCAGCAGCAAGCCGCACCTGAGACAGGTTAGGGGCGAAAAACTGTTTTTT.

This clone showed up just a few times. The chain employs TRBV7-9 and TRBJ2-3; 11 bases fit TRBD2. The J segment lost 3 bases and the V segment lost 3 bases, leaving 2 bases of the junction unmatched. Germline V gene lookup returns CDR1 SEHNR and CDR2 FQNEAQ (reference sequence). The CDR3 is made up of 15 amino acids. The CDR3 here is CASSLTSGETDTQYF. CDR3 in DNA: TGTGCCAGCAGCTTGACTAGCGGGGAAACAGATACGCAGTATTTT.